Listed below are T cell receptor beta chains from one sample, sequenced in a study of CXCR3-negative and CXCR3-positive naive CD8 T cells. TCRdb re-analyzed the 5' RACE reads; it lists each CDR3 protein once, without DNA. Its table records about 70,000 distinct CDR3 sequences. Sequencing was carried out using naive CXCR3+ CD8+ T cells from blood. The receptors were sampled from a human donor in good health. Some clones in this sample may be carry-over from other donors' samples. Each CDR3 is given with its conserved first and last residue. The order of the fields is V gene, J gene, CDR3 protein.

TRBV12-3/TRBV12-4,TRBJ2-5,CASKGTSGVQETQYF
TRBV7-3,TRBJ2-1,CASSQTGGAFDEQFF
TRBV29-1,TRBJ2-7,CSVVWGPSGEQYF
TRBV27,TRBJ2-7,CASSVSLSDEQYF
TRBV9,TRBJ2-7,CASSHVGDGFLGEQYF
TRBV18,TRBJ2-1,CASSPSGGDYNEQFF
TRBV20-1,TRBJ2-7,CSARELAGAILYEQYF
TRBV6-2/TRBV6-3,TRBJ1-2,CASSYFRGYTF
TRBV20-1,TRBJ1-1,CSARDLNGNTEAFF
TRBV4-1,TRBJ2-5,CASSQEGRTQETQYF
TRBV5-1,TRBJ2-7,CASSLGDRQNSYEQYF
TRBV5-1,TRBJ2-3,CASSLSRSFTDTQYF
TRBV12-3/TRBV12-4,TRBJ2-1,CASSFWGGHFNKQFF
TRBV27,TRBJ1-1,CASSLFQGPRHTEAFF
TRBV7-3,TRBJ1-1,CASSLGRTGGTEAFF
TRBV6-2/TRBV6-3,TRBJ2-6,CASSMPSANVLTF
TRBV7-9,TRBJ2-2,CASSLKTENTGELFF
TRBV12-3/TRBV12-4,TRBJ2-5,CASRWGGRGAQYF
TRBV9,TRBJ2-5,CASSVDGTTGETQYF
TRBV7-6,TRBJ1-1,CASSTSTGANTEAFF
TRBV6-2/TRBV6-3,TRBJ2-7,CASSHRGSYEQYF
TRBV29-1,TRBJ2-1,CSVEAEAGFHQSSYNEQFF
TRBV13,TRBJ2-1,CASSQGLAWNEQFF
TRBV15,TRBJ2-1,CATSRPLLGTGGDNEQFF
TRBV12-3/TRBV12-4,TRBJ2-3,CASSSRPDSESTDTQYF